This T cell receptor beta chain was recovered during a study of post-analysis software for immune sequencing data. Background on the study: The study covered relapsing-remitting, secondary progressive and progressive-relapsing courses of multiple sclerosis.

TCR beta cDNA libraries had unique molecular identifiers. TCRdb ran MiXCR on the PCR reads and lists one entry per CDR3 protein. Of approximately 730,000 distinct CDR3 sequences in the sample, less than 35% were seen once. General study points: Among multiple sclerosis patients, normalized Chao1 diversity was significantly below that of controls. By F measure, samples from a shared preparation batch strongly co-clustered. TRBV5-6, TRBV5-1 and TRBV20-1 were among 4 or 5 TRBV segments more frequent in patients than controls.

Comments on this clonotype: The antigen is not known.

CDR1 SGHAT and CDR2 FQNNGV come from the germline V gene. This CDR3 has 15 residues. Trimming took 1 base from V and 2 from J, leaving 10 bases between them. Sequencing input: blood. This TCR derives from a girl under 18 with multiple sclerosis. The V and J genes are TRBV11-2 and TRBJ2-3; no firm D call. The CDR3 sequence: CASSLANSNTDTQYF. The DNA for the CDR3 is TGTGCCAGCAGCTTAGCGAACTCGAACACAGATACGCAGTATTTT. The complete variable domain, with remaining parts taken from reference TRBV11-2 and TRBJ2-3, reads EAGVAQSPRYKIIEKRQSVAFWCNPISGHATLYWYQQILGQGPKLLIQFQNNGVVDDSQLPKDRFSAERLKGVDSTLKIQPAKLEDSAVYLCASSLANSNTDTQYFGPGTRLTVL.